A selection of T cell receptor beta chains follows, all from one sample in a study of T cell changes during pregnancy in multiple sclerosis. Profiling relied on immunoSEQ multiplex PCR, and the TCRdb table lists in-frame clones only, not all of them. The table shows 70,000 or so clones, with 91% occurring only once. Specimen: peripheral blood, collected in the third trimester of pregnancy. The receptors were sampled from a female donor in good health, enrolled as a control in a pregnancy study. CDR3s include the opening cysteine and the closing phenylalanine or tryptophan. A D gene is named only where the DNA matches it firmly. Size is stated for part of the rows, as once, few or many counts, or as a class when the clone is expanded.

>TRBJ2-5|.|TRBV13|TRBD2
TGTGCCAGCAGCCCGGGACTAGCGGGTCCAGCGGGGGAGACCCAGTACTTC
CASSPGLAGPAGETQYF
>TRBJ2-7|.|TRBV6-5|.
TGTGCCAGCAGCAGGGACACCTCCTACGAGCAGTACTTC
CASSRDTSYEQYF
>TRBJ2-6|.|TRBV19|.
TGTGCCAGTGGGGCGGGGATCTCTGGGGCCAACGTCCTGACTTTC
CASGAGISGANVLTF
>TRBJ1-1|.|TRBV9|TRBD1
TGTGCCAGCAGCGCCAAAACAGGGGAGACGGTCACTGAAGCTTTCTTT
CASSAKTGETVTEAFF
>TRBJ1-5|.|TRBV7-6|.
TGTGCCAGCAGCTTAGAGCCCAGGGGCAATCAGCCCCAGCATTTT
CASSLEPRGNQPQHF
>TRBJ1-1|.|TRBV5-4|.
TGTGCCAGCAGTCCGGCCGGGGTACCTGAAGCTTTCTTT
CASSPAGVPEAFF
>TRBJ1-2|.|TRBV6-1|.
TGTGCCAGCAGTGATTTTCAGGGCTACACCTTC
CASSDFQGYTF
>TRBJ2-2|.|TRBV19|TRBD1
TGTGCCAGTAGTATAGAACAGGGGCAAACCGGGGAGCTGTTTTTT
CASSIEQGQTGELFF
>TRBJ2-7|.|TRBV28|TRBD2
TGTGCCAGCACCAGGGCTAGCGGGCCCTACGAGCAGTACTTC
CASTRASGPYEQYF
>TRBJ2-5|.|TRBV2|TRBD1
TGTGCCAGCAGTGACCTACCTGAACAGGGGCAAGAGACCCAGTACTTC
CASSDLPEQGQETQYF
>TRBJ2-1|.|TRBV5-1|.
TGCGCCAGCAGCTTCGGCGGGGCCTCCTACAATGAGCAGTTCTTC
CASSFGGASYNEQFF
>TRBJ2-1|.|TRBV6-5|TRBD2
TGTGCCAGCAGTATAGCGGGAGAACCCTACAATGAGCAGTTCTTC
CASSIAGEPYNEQFF
>TRBJ1-2|.|TRBV6-1|.
TGTGCCAGCAGTCCCCGGGGGGAGTCGGATGGCTACACCTTC
CASSPRGESDGYTF
>TRBJ2-3|.|TRBV13|TRBD2
TGTGCCAGCAGCTTATGGACTAGCGAGGGCACAGATACGCAGTATTTT
CASSLWTSEGTDTQYF
>TRBJ1-4|.|TRBV5-1|.
TGCGCCAGCAGCTTGGCAGGGGCTAGGACTAATGAAAAACTGTTTTTT
CASSLAGARTNEKLFF
>TRBJ2-3|once|TRBV18|TRBD2
TGTGCCAGCTCACTGTCAGCGGGGAGGAGCACAGATACGCAGTATTTT
CASSLSAGRSTDTQYF
>TRBJ2-2|.|TRBV5-1|TRBD1
TGCGCCAGCAGCTTGGATCCAGGGGGCCTTTCCACCGGGGAGCTGTTTTTT
CASSLDPGGLSTGELFF
>TRBJ2-7|.|TRBV19|TRBD1
TGTGCCAGTAGTGCACGACAGGGTGGGCCCTACGAGCAGTACTTC
CASSARQGGPYEQYF
>TRBJ1-1|.|TRBV9|.
TGTGCCAGCAGCGTAGGGGCAAGGCCCATCGAAGCTTTCTTT
CASSVGARPIEAFF
>TRBJ2-7|.|TRBV15|.
TGTGCCACCAGCAGAGAAGTGACTCGTAATGCCGTCGAGCAGTACTTC
CATSREVTRNAVEQYF
>TRBJ2-3|.|TRBV5-1|TRBD1
TGCGCCAGCAGCTTCATTACAGGGGGGAGGACAGATACGCAGTATTTT
CASSFITGGRTDTQYF
>TRBJ1-2|few|TRBV7-2|.
TGTGCCAGCAGCTTAGCAGGGACCGGGGGTGGCTACACCTTC
CASSLAGTGGGYTF
>TRBJ2-5|.|TRBV7-2|TRBD1
TGTGCCAGCAGCTCACAGGGGATAGTAGAGACCCAGTACTTC
CASSSQGIVETQYF
>TRBJ2-2|.|TRBV11-2|TRBD1
TGTGCCAGCAGCTTAACTGGGGACAGGGTAGCCGGGGAGCTGTTTTTT
CASSLTGDRVAGELFF
>TRBJ1-2|.|TRBV18|.
TGTGCCAGCTCACCACGGGACACAGCTAACTATGGCTACACCTTC
CASSPRDTANYGYTF
>TRBJ2-1|once|TRBV7-2|.
TGTGCCAGCAGCCCCCACCCCCCGGGGGTATACGATGAGCAGTTCTTC
CASSPHPPGVYDEQFF